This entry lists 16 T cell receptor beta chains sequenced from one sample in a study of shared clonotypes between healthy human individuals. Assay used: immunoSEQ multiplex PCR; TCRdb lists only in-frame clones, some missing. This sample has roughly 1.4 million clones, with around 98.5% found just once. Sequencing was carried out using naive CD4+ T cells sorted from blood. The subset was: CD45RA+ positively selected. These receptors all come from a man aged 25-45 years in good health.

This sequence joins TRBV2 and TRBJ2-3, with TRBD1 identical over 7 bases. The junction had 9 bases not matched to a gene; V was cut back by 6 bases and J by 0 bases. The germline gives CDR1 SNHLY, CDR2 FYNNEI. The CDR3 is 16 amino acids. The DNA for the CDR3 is TGTGCCAGCAGGGACGATACAGGGGCTAGCACAGATACGCAGTATTTT. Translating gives CASRDDTGASTDTQYF.

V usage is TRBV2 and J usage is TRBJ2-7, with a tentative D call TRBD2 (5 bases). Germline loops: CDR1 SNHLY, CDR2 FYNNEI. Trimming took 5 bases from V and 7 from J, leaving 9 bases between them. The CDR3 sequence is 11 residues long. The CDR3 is CASSPRGEQYF. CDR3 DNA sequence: TGTGCCAGCAGTCCCCGCGGGGAGCAGTACTTC.

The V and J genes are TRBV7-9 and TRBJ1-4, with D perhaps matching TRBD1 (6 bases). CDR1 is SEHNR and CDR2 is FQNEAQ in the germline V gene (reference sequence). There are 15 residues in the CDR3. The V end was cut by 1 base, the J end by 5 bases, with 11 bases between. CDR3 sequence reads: CASSLGRTVNEKLFF. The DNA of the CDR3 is TGTGCCAGCAGCTTAGGTAGGACAGTGAATGAAAAACTGTTTTTT.

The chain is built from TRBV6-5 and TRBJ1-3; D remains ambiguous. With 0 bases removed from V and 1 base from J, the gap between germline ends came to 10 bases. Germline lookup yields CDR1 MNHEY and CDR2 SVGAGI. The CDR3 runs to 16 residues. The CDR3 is CASSYSPLESGNTIYF. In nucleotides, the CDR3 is TGTGCCAGCAGTTACTCGCCCTTGGAGTCTGGAAACACCATATATTTT.

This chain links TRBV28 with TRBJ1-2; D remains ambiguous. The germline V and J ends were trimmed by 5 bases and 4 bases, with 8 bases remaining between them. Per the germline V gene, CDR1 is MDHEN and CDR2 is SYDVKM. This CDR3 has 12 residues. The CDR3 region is CASSTSPYGYTF. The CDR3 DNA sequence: TGTGCCAGCAGTACCAGCCCCTATGGCTACACCTTC.

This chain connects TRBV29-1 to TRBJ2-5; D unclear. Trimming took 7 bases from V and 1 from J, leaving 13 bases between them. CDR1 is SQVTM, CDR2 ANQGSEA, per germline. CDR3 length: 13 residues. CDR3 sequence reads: CSGRGRFQETQYF. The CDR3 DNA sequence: TGCAGCGGACGTGGTCGGTTCCAAGAGACCCAGTACTTC.

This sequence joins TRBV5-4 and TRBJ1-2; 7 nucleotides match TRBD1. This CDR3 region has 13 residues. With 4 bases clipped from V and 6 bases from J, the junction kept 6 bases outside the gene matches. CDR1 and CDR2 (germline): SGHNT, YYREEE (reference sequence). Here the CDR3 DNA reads TGTGCCAGCAGCCCGGACAGGTGGAATGGCTACACCTTC. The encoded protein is CASSPDRWNGYTF.

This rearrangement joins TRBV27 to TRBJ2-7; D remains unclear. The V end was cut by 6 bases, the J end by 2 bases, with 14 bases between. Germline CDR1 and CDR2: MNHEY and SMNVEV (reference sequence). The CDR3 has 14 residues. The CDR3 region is CASRDRPDAYEQYF. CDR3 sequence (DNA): TGTGCCAGCAGGGATCGGCCGGATGCCTACGAGCAGTACTTC.

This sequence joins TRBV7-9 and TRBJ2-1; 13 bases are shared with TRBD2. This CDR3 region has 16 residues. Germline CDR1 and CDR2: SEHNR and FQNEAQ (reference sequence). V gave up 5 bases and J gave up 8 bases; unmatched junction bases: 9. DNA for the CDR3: TGTGCCAGCAGCCCCCGGACTAGCGGGAGTACGTATGAGCAGTTCTTC. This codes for CASSPRTSGSTYEQFF.

As DNA, the CDR3 is TGCGCCAGCAGCTTGGGACAGGGGGCGAGCACCGGGGAGCTGTTTTTT. Amino acids: CASSLGQGASTGELFF. This chain joins TRBV5-1 and TRBJ2-2, with TRBD1 matching 10 bases. The CDR3 covers 16 residues. V lost 0 bases and J lost 4; bases outside the gene matches: 3. Germline assignment: CDR1 SGHRS and CDR2 YFSETQ.

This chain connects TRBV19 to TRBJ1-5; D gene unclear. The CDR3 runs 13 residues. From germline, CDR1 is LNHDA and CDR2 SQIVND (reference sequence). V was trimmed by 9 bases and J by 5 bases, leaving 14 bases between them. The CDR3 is CASSPPPDQPQHF. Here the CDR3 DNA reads TGTGCCAGCTCGCCGCCTCCCGATCAGCCCCAGCATTTT.

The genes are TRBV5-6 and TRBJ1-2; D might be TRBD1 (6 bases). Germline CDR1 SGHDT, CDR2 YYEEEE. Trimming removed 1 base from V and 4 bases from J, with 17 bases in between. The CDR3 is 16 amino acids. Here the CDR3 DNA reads TGTGCCAGCAGCTTGTCGGTGCACAGGGACCCCTATGGCTACACCTTC. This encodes CASSLSVHRDPYGYTF. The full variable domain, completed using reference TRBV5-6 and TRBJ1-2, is DAGVTQSPTHLIKTRGQQVTLRCSPKSGHDTVSWYQQALGQGPQFIFQYYEEEERQRGNFPDRFSGHQFPNYSSELNVNALLLGDSALYLCASSLSVHRDPYGYTFGSGTRLTVV.

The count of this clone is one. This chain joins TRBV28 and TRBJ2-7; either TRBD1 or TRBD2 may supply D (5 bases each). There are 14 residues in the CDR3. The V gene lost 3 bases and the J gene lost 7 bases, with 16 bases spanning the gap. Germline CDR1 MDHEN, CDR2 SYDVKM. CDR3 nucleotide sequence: TGTGCCAGCAGTTTTGTCGGGACGGGGTATGAGCAGTACTTC. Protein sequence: CASSFVGTGYEQYF.

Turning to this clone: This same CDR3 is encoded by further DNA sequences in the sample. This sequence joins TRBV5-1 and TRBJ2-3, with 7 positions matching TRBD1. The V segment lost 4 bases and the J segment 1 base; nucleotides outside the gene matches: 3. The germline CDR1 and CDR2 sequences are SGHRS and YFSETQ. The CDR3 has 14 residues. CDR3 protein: CASSTGTGTDTQYF. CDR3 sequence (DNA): TGCGCCAGCAGCACCGGGACAGGCACAGATACGCAGTATTTT.

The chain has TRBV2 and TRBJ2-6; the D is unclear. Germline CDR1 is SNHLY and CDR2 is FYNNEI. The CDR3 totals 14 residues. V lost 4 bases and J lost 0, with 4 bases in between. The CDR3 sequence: CASSAHSGANVLTF. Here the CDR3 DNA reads TGTGCCAGCAGTGCTCACTCTGGGGCCAACGTCCTGACTTTC. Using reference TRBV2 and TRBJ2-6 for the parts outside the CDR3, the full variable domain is EPEVTQTPSHQVTQMGQEVILRCVPISNHLYFYWYRQILGQKVEFLVSFYNNEISEKSEIFDDQFSVERPDGSNFTLKIRSTKLEDSAMYFCASSAHSGANVLTFGAGSRLTVL.

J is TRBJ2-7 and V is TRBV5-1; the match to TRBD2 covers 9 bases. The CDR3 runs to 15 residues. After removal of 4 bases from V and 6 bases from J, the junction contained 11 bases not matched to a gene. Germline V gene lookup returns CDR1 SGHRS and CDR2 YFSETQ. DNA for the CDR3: TGCGCCAGCAGCCCGCGGACTAGCGACCCTTCCGAGCAGTACTTC. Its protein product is CASSPRTSDPSEQYF.